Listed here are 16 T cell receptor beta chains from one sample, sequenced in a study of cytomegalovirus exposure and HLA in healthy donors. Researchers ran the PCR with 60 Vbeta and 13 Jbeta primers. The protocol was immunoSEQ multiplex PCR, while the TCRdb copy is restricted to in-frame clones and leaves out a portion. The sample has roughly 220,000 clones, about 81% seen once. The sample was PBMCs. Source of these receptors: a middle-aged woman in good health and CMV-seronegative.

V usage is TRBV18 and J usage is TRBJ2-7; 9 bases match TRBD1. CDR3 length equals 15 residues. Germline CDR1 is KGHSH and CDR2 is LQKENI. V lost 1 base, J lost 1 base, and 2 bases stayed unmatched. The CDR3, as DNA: TGTGCCAGCTCACCACGGGGGACAGGGTCCTACGAGCAGTACTTC. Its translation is CASSPRGTGSYEQYF.

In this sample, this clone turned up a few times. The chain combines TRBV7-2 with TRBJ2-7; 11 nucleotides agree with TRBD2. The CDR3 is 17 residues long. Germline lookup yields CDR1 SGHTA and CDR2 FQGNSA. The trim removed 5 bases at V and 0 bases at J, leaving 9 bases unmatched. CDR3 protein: CASSPRLAGYNSYEQYF. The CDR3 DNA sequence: TGTGCCAGCAGCCCAAGACTAGCGGGATACAACTCCTACGAGCAGTACTTC. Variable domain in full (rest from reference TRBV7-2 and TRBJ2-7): GAGVSQSPSNKVTEKGKDVELRCDPISGHTALYWYRQSLGQGLEFLIYFQGNSAPDKSGLPSDRFSAERTGGSVSTLTIQRTQQEDSAVYLCASSPRLAGYNSYEQYFGPGTRLTVT.

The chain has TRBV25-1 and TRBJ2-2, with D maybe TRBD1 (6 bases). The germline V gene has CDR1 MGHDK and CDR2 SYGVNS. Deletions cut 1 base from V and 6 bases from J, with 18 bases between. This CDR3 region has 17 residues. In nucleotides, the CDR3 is TGTGCCAGCAGTGAATTAGCAGGGGCGATAGTCGCCGGGGAGCTGTTTTTT. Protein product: CASSELAGAIVAGELFF.

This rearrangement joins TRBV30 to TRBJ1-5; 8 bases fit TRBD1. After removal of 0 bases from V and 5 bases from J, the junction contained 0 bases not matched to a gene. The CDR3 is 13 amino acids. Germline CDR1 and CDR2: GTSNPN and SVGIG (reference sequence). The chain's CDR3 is CAWSVTGDQPQHF. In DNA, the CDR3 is TGTGCCTGGAGTGTGACAGGGGATCAGCCCCAGCATTTT.

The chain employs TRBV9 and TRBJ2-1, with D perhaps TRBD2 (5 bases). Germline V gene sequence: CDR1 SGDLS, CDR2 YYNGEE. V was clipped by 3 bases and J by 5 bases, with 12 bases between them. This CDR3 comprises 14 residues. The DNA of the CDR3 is TGTGCCAGCAGCGATGGAGGAGCTAACAATGAGCAGTTCTTC. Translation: CASSDGGANNEQFF.

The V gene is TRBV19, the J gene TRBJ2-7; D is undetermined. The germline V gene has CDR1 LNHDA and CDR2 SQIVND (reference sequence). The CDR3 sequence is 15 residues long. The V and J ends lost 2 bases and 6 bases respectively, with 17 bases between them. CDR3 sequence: CASSITVITGSEQYF. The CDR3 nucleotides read TGTGCCAGTAGTATAACGGTCATAACGGGTAGCGAGCAGTACTTC. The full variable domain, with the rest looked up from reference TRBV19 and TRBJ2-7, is DGGITQSPKYLFRKEGQNVTLSCEQNLNHDAMYWYRQDPGQGLRLIYYSQIVNDFQKGDIAEGYSVSREKKESFPLTVTSAQKNPTAFYLCASSITVITGSEQYFGPGTRLTVT.

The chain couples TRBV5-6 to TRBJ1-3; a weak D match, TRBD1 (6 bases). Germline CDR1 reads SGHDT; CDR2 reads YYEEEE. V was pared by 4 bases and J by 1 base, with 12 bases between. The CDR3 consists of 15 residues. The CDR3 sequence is CASSVTQGSGNTIYF. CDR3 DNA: TGTGCCAGCAGCGTGACCCAGGGGTCTGGAAACACCATATATTTT. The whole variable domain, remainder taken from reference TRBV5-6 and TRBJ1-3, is DAGVTQSPTHLIKTRGQQVTLRCSPKSGHDTVSWYQQALGQGPQFIFQYYEEEERQRGNFPDRFSGHQFPNYSSELNVNALLLGDSALYLCASSVTQGSGNTIYFGEGSWLTVV.

CDR3 DNA sequence: TGTGCCATCAGTGGGTCAGGGGGCGGTGGGGCCAACGTCCTGACTTTC. This codes for CAISGSGGGGANVLTF. The gene calls are TRBV10-3 and TRBJ2-6, with TRBD1 identical over 8 bases. J gave up 3 bases and V 4 bases, and 5 bases lay outside the gene matches. The CDR3 sequence is 16 residues long. Germline assignment: CDR1 ENHRY and CDR2 SYGVKD.

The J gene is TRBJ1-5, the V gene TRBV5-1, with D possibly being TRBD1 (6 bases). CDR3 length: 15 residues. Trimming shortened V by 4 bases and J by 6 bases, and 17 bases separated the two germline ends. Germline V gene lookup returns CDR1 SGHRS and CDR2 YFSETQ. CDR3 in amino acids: CASSQEGGVSQPQHF. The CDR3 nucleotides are TGCGCCAGCAGCCAGGAGGGGGGGGTCAGTCAGCCCCAGCATTTT.

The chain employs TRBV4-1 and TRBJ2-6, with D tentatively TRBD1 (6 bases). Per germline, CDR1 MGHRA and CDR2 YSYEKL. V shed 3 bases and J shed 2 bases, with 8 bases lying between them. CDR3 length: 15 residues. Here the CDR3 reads CASSQGAAGANVLTF. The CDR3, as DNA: TGCGCCAGCAGCCAGGGGGCAGCTGGGGCCAACGTCCTGACTTTC.

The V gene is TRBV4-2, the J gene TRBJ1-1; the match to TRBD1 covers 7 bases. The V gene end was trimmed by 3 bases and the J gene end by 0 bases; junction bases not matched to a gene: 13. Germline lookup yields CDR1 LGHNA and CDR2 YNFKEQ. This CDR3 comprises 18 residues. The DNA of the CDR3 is TGTGCCAGCAGCCAGTGGCGGAGGGGCAGGGGGATGAACACTGAAGCTTTCTTT. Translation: CASSQWRRGRGMNTEAFF.

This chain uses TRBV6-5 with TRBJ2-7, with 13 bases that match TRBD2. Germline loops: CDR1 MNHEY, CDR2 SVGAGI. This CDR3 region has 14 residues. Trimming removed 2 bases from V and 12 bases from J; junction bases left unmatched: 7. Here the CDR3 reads CASSYPGTSGKLYF. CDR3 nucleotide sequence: TGTGCCAGCAGTTACCCCGGGACTAGCGGGAAGCTGTACTTC.

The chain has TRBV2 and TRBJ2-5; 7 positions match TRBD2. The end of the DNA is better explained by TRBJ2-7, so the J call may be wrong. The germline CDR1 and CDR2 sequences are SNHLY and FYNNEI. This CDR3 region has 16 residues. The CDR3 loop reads CASRPGVGGSSYEQYF. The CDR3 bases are TGTGCCAGCAGACCGGGGGTGGGCGGGAGCTCCTACGAGCAGTACTTC.

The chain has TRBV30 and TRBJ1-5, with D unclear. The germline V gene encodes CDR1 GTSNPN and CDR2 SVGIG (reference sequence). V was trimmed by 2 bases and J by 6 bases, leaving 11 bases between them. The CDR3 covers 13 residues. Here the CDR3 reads CAWSLKESQPQHF. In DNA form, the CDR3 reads TGTGCCTGGAGTCTTAAGGAGAGTCAGCCCCAGCATTTT.

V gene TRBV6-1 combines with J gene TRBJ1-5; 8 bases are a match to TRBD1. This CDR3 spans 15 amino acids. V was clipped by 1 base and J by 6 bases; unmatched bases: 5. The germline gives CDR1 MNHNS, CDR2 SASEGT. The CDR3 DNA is TGTGCCAGCAGTGAAGGACAGGGGCTTGGTCAGCCCCAGCATTTT. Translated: CASSEGQGLGQPQHF.

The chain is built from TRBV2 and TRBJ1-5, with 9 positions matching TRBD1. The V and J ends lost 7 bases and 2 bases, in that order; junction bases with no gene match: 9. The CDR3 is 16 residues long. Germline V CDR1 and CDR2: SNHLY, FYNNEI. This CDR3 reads CASTSRGQGGNQPQHF. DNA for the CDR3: TGTGCCAGCACCAGCAGGGGACAGGGAGGCAATCAGCCCCAGCATTTT.